The 22 T cell receptor beta chains below all came from one sample that was sequenced in a study of blood T cell repertoires in COVID-19. Assay used: immunoSEQ multiplex PCR; TCRdb lists only in-frame clones, some missing. The table has tens of thousands of clones, around 89% seen once; the top ten hold around 7%. Material: peripheral blood. These receptors were collected from a woman of 80 years or more with acute or convalescent COVID-19.

The rearrangement joins TRBV6-5 to TRBJ1-4, with TRBD1 identical over 9 bases. The CDR3 is 15 residues long. Germline V gene lookup returns CDR1 MNHEY and CDR2 SVGAGI. V lost 4 bases and J lost 8; bases outside the gene matches: 8. The DNA of the CDR3 is TGTGCCAGCAGTTTCGAACAGGGGGCAGGGGAAAAACTGTTTTTT. This translates into CASSFEQGAGEKLFF.

The chain links TRBV30 to TRBJ1-2; 9 bases agree with TRBD1. This CDR3 region has 14 residues. Germline V gene data show CDR1 as GTSNPN and CDR2 as SVGIG (reference sequence). With V trimmed by 3 bases and J by 8 bases, 10 bases remained unmatched. CDR3 DNA sequence: TGTGCCTGGAGGCCGACAGGGGGAAGATCGGGCTACACCTTC. It codes for CAWRPTGGRSGYTF.

The rearrangement joins TRBV5-1 to TRBJ1-1; D unclear. Trimming took 2 bases from V and 2 from J, leaving 7 bases between them. There are 13 residues in the CDR3. Germline CDR1 reads SGHRS; CDR2 reads YFSETQ. CDR3 residues: CASSFQVNTEAFF. CDR3 DNA: TGCGCCAGCAGCTTCCAGGTAAACACTGAAGCTTTCTTT.

The V gene is TRBV30, the J gene TRBJ2-7; a weak D match, TRBD1 (6 bases). The CDR3 sequence is 14 residues long. Germline V gene lookup returns CDR1 GTSNPN and CDR2 SVGIG (reference sequence). The V gene lost 8 bases and the J gene lost 0 bases, with 17 bases spanning the gap. CDR3 coding DNA: TGTGCCGGGAACAGGGTAAGGGGCTCCTACGAGCAGTACTTC. Protein sequence: CAGNRVRGSYEQYF.

V and J are TRBV19 and TRBJ1-1; tentative D call: TRBD1 (6 bases). The CDR3 consists of 15 residues. Trimming removed 9 bases from V and 3 bases from J, with 20 bases in between. CDR1 is LNHDA and CDR2 is SQIVND in the germline V gene (reference sequence). The CDR3 DNA is TGTGCCAGCCACAGGGTTCCTGGGCGGGACACTGAAGCTTTCTTT. Translating it yields CASHRVPGRDTEAFF.

J is TRBJ1-1 and V is TRBV11-2, with D perhaps TRBD1 (6 bases). The CDR3 length is 14 residues. Trimming stripped 1 base from V and 4 bases from J, with 10 bases between. In germline, CDR1 is SGHAT, CDR2 FQNNGV. The chain's CDR3 is CASSLATGPTEAFF. CDR3 DNA: TGTGCCAGCAGCTTAGCCACAGGGCCCACTGAAGCTTTCTTT.

This chain connects TRBV7-9 to TRBJ2-3; 9 bases are a match to TRBD1. There are 16 residues in the CDR3. Trimming took 5 bases from V and 4 from J; bases not matched to a gene: 10. Germline loops: CDR1 SEHNR, CDR2 FQNEAQ (reference sequence). The CDR3 sequence: CASSLRTGVEADTQYF. In nucleotides, the CDR3 is TGTGCCAGCAGCCTCCGGACAGGGGTCGAGGCAGATACGCAGTATTTT.

This chain connects TRBV12-3 or TRBV12-4 to TRBJ2-7, with 7 positions matching TRBD1. The trim removed 8 bases at V and 3 bases at J, leaving 7 bases unmatched. The CDR3 consists of 13 residues. CDR3 protein: CASGTGQSYEQYF. The CDR3, as DNA: TGTGCCAGCGGGACGGGACAGAGCTACGAGCAGTACTTC.

The chain uses TRBV11-2 and TRBJ1-2; D call uncertain. V lost 4 bases and J lost 5, with 11 bases in between. This CDR3 is 13 amino acids long. CDR1 SGHAT and CDR2 FQNNGV come from the germline V gene. CDR3 nucleotide sequence: TGTGCCAGCAGCTCCTCGGAGGGTTATGGCTACACCTTC. This gives the protein CASSSSEGYGYTF.

The chain is built from TRBV7-2 and TRBJ2-3, with 8 bases that match TRBD2. Trimming at V came to 0 bases and at J to 1 base, leaving 9 bases not matched to a gene. Per germline, CDR1 SGHTA and CDR2 FQGNSA. The CDR3 extends over 18 amino acids. Here the CDR3 DNA reads TGTGCCAGCAGCTTAGCGCTACTAGCGGACACACGCACAGATACGCAGTATTTT. This sequence encodes CASSLALLADTRTDTQYF.

The CDR3 DNA is TGCAGTGGAGACTATGGCTACACCTTC. It encodes CSGDYGYTF. This chain joins TRBV20-1 and TRBJ1-2; no definite D call. The V end was cut by 7 bases, the J end by 3 bases, with 3 bases between. Germline V gene sequence: CDR1 DFQATT, CDR2 SNEGSKA (reference sequence). The CDR3 extends over 9 amino acids.

The chain recombines TRBV7-3 with TRBJ1-1; tentative D call: TRBD1 (6 bases). The CDR3 contains 15 residues. The germline V gene has CDR1 SGHTA and CDR2 FQGTGA. Trimming cost V 3 bases and J 5 bases, with 16 bases left between them. CDR3 coding DNA: TGTGCCAGCAGCTTGAGACAGGTCCCCGGGACTGAAGCTTTCTTT. Translated, it gives CASSLRQVPGTEAFF.

The chain employs TRBV3-1 (or the pseudogene TRBV3-2) and TRBJ1-5; D might be TRBD1 (6 bases). From germline, CDR1 is LGHDT and CDR2 YNNKEL (reference sequence). The V gene lost 5 bases and the J gene lost 3 bases, with 14 bases spanning the gap. The CDR3 contains 15 residues. CDR3 DNA: TGTGCCAGCAGCAGTGGAGCAGGGGACAATCAGCCCCAGCATTTT. Its protein is CASSSGAGDNQPQHF.

This clone turned up a few times. The chain carries TRBV6-5 and TRBJ1-2, with D tentatively TRBD1 (6 bases). The V and J ends lost 8 bases and 4 bases respectively, with 11 bases between them. The CDR3 extends over 12 amino acids. The V gene's germline CDR1 is MNHEY and CDR2 SVGAGI. The CDR3 here is CASAGEGYGYTF. DNA for the CDR3: TGTGCCAGCGCAGGGGAGGGCTATGGCTACACCTTC.

The V call is TRBV2, the J call TRBJ1-4; 7 nucleotides agree with TRBD1. Looked up from germline, CDR1 is SNHLY and CDR2 is FYNNEI. CDR3 length: 14 amino acids. The junction had 6 bases not matched to a gene; V was cut back by 6 bases and J by 5 bases. Here the CDR3 reads CASSQQGINEKLFF. In DNA, the CDR3 is TGTGCCAGCAGCCAACAGGGGATAAATGAAAAACTGTTTTTT.

V gene TRBV30 combines with J gene TRBJ1-1, with 10 bases identical to TRBD1. CDR1 is GTSNPN and CDR2 is SVGIG in the germline V gene (reference sequence). CDR3 size: 14 residues. J lost 5 bases, V lost 5 bases, and 8 bases had no gene match. CDR3 coding DNA: TGTGCCTGGTCAAGGGACAGGGGTTGGACTGAAGCTTTCTTT. It translates to CAWSRDRGWTEAFF.

Worth noting for this clone: The same CDR3 is also encoded by other DNA sequences in this sample. The CDR3 spells CASSLERGDTGELFF. The CDR3, as DNA: TGCGCCAGCAGCTTGGAGCGGGGGGACACCGGGGAGCTGTTTTTT. The genes are TRBV5-1 and TRBJ2-2; 9 bases match TRBD2. J lost 3 bases, V lost 0 bases, and 0 bases had no gene match. Per germline, CDR1 SGHRS and CDR2 YFSETQ. The CDR3 sequence is 15 residues long. Filled out from reference TRBV5-1 and TRBJ2-2, the complete variable domain reads KAGVTQTPRYLIKTRGQQVTLSCSPISGHRSVSWYQQTPGQGLQFLFEYFSETQRNKGNFPGRFSGRQFSNSRSEMNVSTLELGDSALYLCASSLERGDTGELFFGEGSRLTVL.

The V gene is TRBV5-1, the J gene TRBJ2-3; weak D call: TRBD1 (8 bases). Germline V gene lookup returns CDR1 SGHRS and CDR2 YFSETQ. With 7 bases removed from V and 4 bases from J, the gap between germline ends came to 19 bases. This CDR3 is built from 15 residues. CDR3 sequence (DNA): TGCGCCAGCCGACCACAGGGGGGGCTAGCAGATACGCAGTATTTT. The encoded protein is CASRPQGGLADTQYF.

This chain links TRBV28 with TRBJ2-1, with TRBD2 matching over 8 bases. The CDR3 spans 15 residues. Germline V gene data show CDR1 as MDHEN and CDR2 as SYDVKM. J lost 7 bases, V lost 7 bases, and 12 bases had no gene match. The CDR3 loop reads CASTQTKRGLNEQFF. The DNA of the CDR3 is TGTGCCAGCACCCAAACTAAGCGGGGGCTAAATGAGCAGTTCTTC.

This clone showed up just once. V usage is TRBV18 and J usage is TRBJ2-3; the D is unclear. V was shortened by 1 base and J by 5 bases, with 10 bases between the two germline ends. CDR1 and CDR2 (germline): KGHSH, LQKENI. The CDR3 is 14 amino acids. The CDR3 protein is CASSPLDSRDTQYF. In DNA form, the CDR3 reads TGTGCCAGCTCACCACTGGATTCTAGAGATACGCAGTATTTT.

J is TRBJ2-3 and V is TRBV6-2 or TRBV6-3; 7 bases are shared with TRBD2. The CDR3 covers 15 residues. Looked up from germline, CDR1 is MNHEY and CDR2 is SVGEGT. Trimming took 2 bases from V and 4 from J; bases not matched to a gene: 6. DNA of the CDR3: TGTGCCAGCAGTTACCGGGGGGTCCCCCCAGATACGCAGTATTTT. Protein sequence: CASSYRGVPPDTQYF.

The chain couples TRBV7-8 to TRBJ2-7; 9 nucleotides align to TRBD2. Unmatched junction bases numbered 11, after V lost 5 bases and J lost 3 bases. The CDR3 runs 16 residues. The V gene's germline CDR1 is SGHVS and CDR2 FQNEAQ. CDR3 protein: CASSRLTGTSSYEQYF. Written as DNA, the CDR3 is TGTGCCAGCAGCCGGTTGACCGGGACTAGCAGCTACGAGCAGTACTTC.